A selection of T cell receptor beta chains follows, all from one sample in a study of T cell clonotyping in hematopoietic cell transplantation. Profiled with immunoSEQ multiplex PCR; TCRdb holds only in-frame clones, not every one. This table has 7,500 to 9,500 clones, roughly four fifths appearing once. The material was peripheral blood mononuclear cells, obtained 180 days after allogeneic stem cell transplant. All receptors derive from a female patient aged 50-59 years who had an allogeneic stem cell transplant from an unrelated donor, so the T cells may come from the graft donor. Some clones in this sample may be carry-over from other donors' samples. Both conserved end residues are part of each CDR3. The D gene is left open where the match is weak. Clone size, where shown, is once, few, many, or a class for clones that have expanded.

TRBJ2-2,.,TRBV6-1,.,TGTGCCATTAGACCCCGCGGGGAGCTGTTTTTT,CAIRPRGELFF
TRBJ2-7,.,TRBV4-3,.,TGCGCCAGCAGCCAAGGTGTATACTACGAGCAGTACTTC,CASSQGVYYEQYF
TRBJ1-6,TRBD1,TRBV2,.,TGTGCCAGCAGCGCCACCGGGACAGCATATAATTCACCCCTCCACTTT,CASSATGTAYNSPLHF
TRBJ2-2,TRBD1,TRBV11-2,.,TGTGCCAGCAGAACAGGGGGCTCGGCCGGGGAGCTGTTTTTT,CASRTGGSAGELFF
TRBJ2-1,TRBD2,TRBV29-1,.,TGCAGCGTGCGACTAGCGGGAGCAAATGAGCAGTTCTTC,CSVRLAGANEQFF
TRBJ2-7,TRBD2,TRBV9,.,TGTGCCAGCAGCGCAAGGACTAGCGGGAGGTCTCCGACCGAGCAGTACTTC,CASSARTSGRSPTEQYF
TRBJ2-7,.,TRBV7-2,once,TGTGCCAGCAGCTTAGCTCTGACCGCCTACGAGCAGTACTTC,CASSLALTAYEQYF
TRBJ1-1,TRBD1,TRBV7-9,.,TGTGCCAGCAGCCCCTCCGGGACAGGGGTCAACACTGAAGCTTTCTTT,CASSPSGTGVNTEAFF
TRBJ2-7,.,TRBV2,.,TGTGCCAGCGGCTACACCGACCTGGGGGAGCAGTACTTC,CASGYTDLGEQYF
TRBJ2-2,.,TRBV7-2,.,TGTGCCAGCAGCCAAGACAGGCAGGGCTTCACCGGGGAGCTGTTTTTT,CASSQDRQGFTGELFF
TRBJ1-2,TRBD1,TRBV7-8,.,TGTGCCAGCAGCCGGGACAGGGTGGACTATGGCTACACCTTC,CASSRDRVDYGYTF
TRBJ1-1,.,TRBV4-3,once,TGCGCCAGCAGCCAAGTTCCCTATTTGAACACTGAAGCTTTCTTT,CASSQVPYLNTEAFF
TRBJ1-1,.,TRBV28,.,TGTGCCAGCAGTTACGGAAACCAGAACACTGAAGCTTTCTTT,CASSYGNQNTEAFF
TRBJ2-7,.,TRBV14,.,TGTGCCAGCAGCCAGGGGTTTTCCTCCTACGAGCAGTACTTC,CASSQGFSSYEQYF
TRBJ2-3,TRBD2,TRBV6-4,once,TGTGCCAGCAGTGAGCGGGGGGGTAGCACAGATACGCAGTATTTT,CASSERGGSTDTQYF
TRBJ1-1,.,TRBV4-3,.,TGCGCCAGCAGGCCTCGGACAGAAACCCTGAACACTGAAGCTTTCTTT,CASRPRTETLNTEAFF
TRBJ2-2,.,TRBV9,.,TGTGCCAGCAGCGGGAAGACCTATTTGAACACCGGGGAGCTGTTTTTT,CASSGKTYLNTGELFF
TRBJ1-1,.,TRBV5-1,.,TGCGCCAGCAGCCCGGGTCGTTTTGACGCTGAAGCTTTCTTT,CASSPGRFDAEAFF
TRBJ1-2,.,TRBV6-5,.,TGTGCCAGCAGTTACGAGACTAACTATGGCTACACCTTC,CASSYETNYGYTF
TRBJ2-7,.,TRBV6-5,.,TGTGCCAGCAGTTACTCGGGCAGTAGGTTCGACGAGCAGTACTTC,CASSYSGSRFDEQYF
TRBJ1-1,.,TRBV2,few,TGTGCCAGCAGTGCTTTGAACGTGAACACTGAAGCTTTCTTT,CASSALNVNTEAFF
TRBJ2-5,.,TRBV18,.,TGTGCCAGCTCACCACGGGTGGAAGAGACCCAGTACTTC,CASSPRVEETQYF
TRBJ2-1,.,TRBV7-3,once,TGTGCCAGCAGCCCCCCAGGATTTTCCGATGAGCAGTTCTTC,CASSPPGFSDEQFF
TRBJ1-5,TRBD1,TRBV19,.,TGTGCCAGTAGTATAGGGACAGGGAGAGGGCATTTT,CASSIGTGRGHF
TRBJ1-1,.,TRBV6-6,.,TGTGCCAGCAGTTACAACGGGGGAGGTTTGAACACTGAAGCTTTCTTT,CASSYNGGGLNTEAFF
TRBJ2-3,TRBD2,TRBV18,few,TGTGCCAGCTCACCTCGGGGGGACACAGATACGCAGTATTTT,CASSPRGDTDTQYF
TRBJ1-5,TRBD1,TRBV7-2,.,TGTGCCAGCAGTTTTGGGGGAGGACAGGGGGTTATCAATCAGCCCCAGCATTTT,CASSFGGGQGVINQPQHF
TRBJ2-7,.,TRBV19,.,TGTGCCAGTAGTACTAATCAGGGATCCGAGCAGTACTTC,CASSTNQGSEQYF
TRBJ1-6,TRBD1,TRBV30,.,TGTGCCTGGAGCTCGGGACAGGATAATTCACCCCTCCACTTT,CAWSSGQDNSPLHF
TRBJ2-5,.,TRBV5-1,.,TGCGCCAGCAGCGTGGACTCGAATTCGGAGACCCAGTACTTC,CASSVDSNSETQYF
TRBJ2-7,.,TRBV28,.,TGTGCCAGCAGTTGGGTGGGGTACGAGCAGTACTTC,CASSWVGYEQYF
TRBJ1-2,TRBD1,TRBV5-6,.,TGTGCCAGCAGCTTGCAGGGGGGAGGCGGCTACACCTTC,CASSLQGGGGYTF
TRBJ2-7,.,TRBV4-3,few,TGCGCCAGCAGCCAAGATCGTAACTATTTTATGTACGAGCAGTACTTC,CASSQDRNYFMYEQYF
TRBJ1-1,.,TRBV7-3,few,TGTGCCAGCAGCAGAGACAGGAACACTGAAGCTTTCTTT,CASSRDRNTEAFF
TRBJ2-5,.,TRBV19,.,TGTGCCAGTAGTATAGACGGGCAAGAGACCCAGTACTTC,CASSIDGQETQYF
TRBJ1-6,.,TRBV28,.,TGTGCCAGCAGTCGGACAGCGCATAATTCACCCCTCCACTTT,CASSRTAHNSPLHF
TRBJ1-4,.,TRBV27,.,TGTGCCAGCAGGACGGTGGGGACTGCTAATGAAAAACTGTTTTTT,CASRTVGTANEKLFF
TRBJ1-5,.,TRBV10-3,.,TGTGCCATCAGTGGAATAGGGCTCGACAATCAGCCCCAGCATTTT,CAISGIGLDNQPQHF
TRBJ1-1,TRBD1,TRBV19,.,TGTGCCAGCGCCCACAGACAGGGGGCTTCGTCTGAAGCTTTCTTT,CASAHRQGASSEAFF
TRBJ2-1,TRBD2,TRBV5-6,few,TGTGCCAGCAGCTTAGGTAGCGGGAGGACAAATGAGCAGTTCTTC,CASSLGSGRTNEQFF
TRBJ1-1,.,TRBV5-1,.,TGCGCCAGCAGCTTGGCCACCTCTGGCACTGAAGCTTTCTTT,CASSLATSGTEAFF
TRBJ1-2,TRBD1,TRBV27,.,TGTGCCAGCAGTTTAACAGGGGATGGCTACACCTTC,CASSLTGDGYTF
TRBJ1-1,.,TRBV2,.,TGTGCCAGCAGTGGAGAGTTGAACACTGAAGCTTTCTTT,CASSGELNTEAFF
TRBJ1-2,.,TRBV11-2,.,TGTGCCAGCAGGGGATCGTGGGGGGGCCCCCCGGGGGGCTACACCTTC,CASRGSWGGPPGGYTF
TRBJ2-2,TRBD1,TRBV6-1,.,TGTGCCAGCAGGACCGGGACAGAGCACACCGGGGAGCTGTTTTTT,CASRTGTEHTGELFF
TRBJ2-7,.,TRBV6-5,.,TGTGCCAGCAGTTACGAGGCAGGGGGGTCCTACGAGCAGTACTTC,CASSYEAGGSYEQYF
TRBJ1-1,.,TRBV28,.,TGTGCCAGCAGTTTATCTTATCCAGGGCGCACTGAAGCTTTCTTT,CASSLSYPGRTEAFF
TRBJ1-6,.,TRBV28,.,TGTGCCAGCACTCCCCCTCGGGGGCCCCTCCACTTT,CASTPPRGPLHF